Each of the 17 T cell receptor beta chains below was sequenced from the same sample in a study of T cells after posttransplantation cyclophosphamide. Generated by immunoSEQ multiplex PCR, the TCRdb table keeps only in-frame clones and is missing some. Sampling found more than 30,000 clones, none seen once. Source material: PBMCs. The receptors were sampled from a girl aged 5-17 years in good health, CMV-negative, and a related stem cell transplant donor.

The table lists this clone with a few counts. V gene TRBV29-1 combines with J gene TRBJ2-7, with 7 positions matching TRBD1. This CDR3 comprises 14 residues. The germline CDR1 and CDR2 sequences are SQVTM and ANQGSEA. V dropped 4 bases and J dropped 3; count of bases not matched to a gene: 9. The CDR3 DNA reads TGCAGCGTTGGGTTAGTTTGGGACAGCTACGAGCAGTACTTC. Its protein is CSVGLVWDSYEQYF.

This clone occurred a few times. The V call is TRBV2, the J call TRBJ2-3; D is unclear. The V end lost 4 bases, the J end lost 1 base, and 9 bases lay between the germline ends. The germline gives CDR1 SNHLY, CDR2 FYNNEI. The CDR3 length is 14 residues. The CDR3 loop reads CASSVSFGTDTQYF. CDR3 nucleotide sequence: TGTGCCAGCAGTGTTAGTTTCGGCACAGATACGCAGTATTTT.

The CDR3 nucleotides read TGTGCCAGCAGTAGAACAGGGGACTATGGCTACACCTTC. This codes for CASSRTGDYGYTF. V gene TRBV13 combines with J gene TRBJ1-2, with 7 bases matching TRBD1. Trimming removed 6 bases from V and 3 bases from J; junction bases left unmatched: 4. The germline CDR1 and CDR2 sequences are PRHDT and FYEKMQ (reference sequence). This CDR3 contains 13 residues. Supplemented by reference TRBV13 and TRBJ1-2, the full variable domain reads AAGVIQSPRHLIKEKRETATLKCYPIPRHDTVYWYQQGPGQDPQFLISFYEKMQSDKGSIPDRFSAQQFSDYHSELNMSSLELGDSALYFCASSRTGDYGYTFGSGTRLTVV.

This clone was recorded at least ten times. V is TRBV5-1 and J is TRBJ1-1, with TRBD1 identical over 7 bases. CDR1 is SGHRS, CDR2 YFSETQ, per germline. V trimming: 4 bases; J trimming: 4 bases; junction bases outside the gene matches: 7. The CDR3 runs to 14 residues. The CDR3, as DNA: TGCGCCAGCAGCGCGACCAGGGGGATCACTGAAGCTTTCTTT. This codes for CASSATRGITEAFF.

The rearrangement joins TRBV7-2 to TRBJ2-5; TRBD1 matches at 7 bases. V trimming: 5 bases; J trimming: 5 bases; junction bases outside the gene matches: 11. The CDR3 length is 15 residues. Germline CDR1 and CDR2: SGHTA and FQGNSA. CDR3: CASSATLGTAETQYF. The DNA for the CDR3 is TGTGCCAGCAGCGCCACCCTCGGGACAGCGGAGACCCAGTACTTC.

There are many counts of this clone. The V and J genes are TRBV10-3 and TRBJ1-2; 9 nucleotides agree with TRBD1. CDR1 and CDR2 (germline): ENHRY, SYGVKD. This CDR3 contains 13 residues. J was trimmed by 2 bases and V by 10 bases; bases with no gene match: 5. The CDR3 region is CASTGTGNYGYTF. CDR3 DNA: TGTGCCAGTACCGGGACAGGGAACTATGGCTACACCTTC.

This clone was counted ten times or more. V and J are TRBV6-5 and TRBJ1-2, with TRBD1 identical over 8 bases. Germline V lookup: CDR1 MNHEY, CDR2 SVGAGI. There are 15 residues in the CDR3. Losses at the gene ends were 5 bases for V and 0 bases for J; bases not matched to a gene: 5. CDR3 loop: CASSQTGGSNYGYTF. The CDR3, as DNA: TGTGCCAGCAGTCAAACAGGGGGGTCTAACTATGGCTACACCTTC.

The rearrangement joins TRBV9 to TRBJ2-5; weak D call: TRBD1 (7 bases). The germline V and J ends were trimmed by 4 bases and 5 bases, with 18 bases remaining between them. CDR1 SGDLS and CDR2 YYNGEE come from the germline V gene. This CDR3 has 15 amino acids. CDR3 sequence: CASSLSGGSSETQYF. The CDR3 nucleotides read TGTGCCAGCAGCCTCTCAGGGGGGAGTTCGGAGACCCAGTACTTC.

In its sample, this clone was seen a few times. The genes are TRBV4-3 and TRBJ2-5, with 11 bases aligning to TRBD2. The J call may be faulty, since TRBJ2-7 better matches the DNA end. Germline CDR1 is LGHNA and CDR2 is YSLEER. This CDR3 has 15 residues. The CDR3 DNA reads TGCGCCAGCAGCCAGCTAGCGGGAGGAGCCTACGAGCAGTACTTC. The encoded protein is CASSQLAGGAYEQYF.

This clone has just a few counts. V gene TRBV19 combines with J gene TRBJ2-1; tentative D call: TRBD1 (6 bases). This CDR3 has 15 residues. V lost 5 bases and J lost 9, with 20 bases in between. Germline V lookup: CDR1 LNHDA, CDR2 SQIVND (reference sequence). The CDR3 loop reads CASSDKQGPVGEQFF. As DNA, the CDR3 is TGTGCCAGTAGTGACAAACAGGGTCCGGTAGGTGAGCAGTTCTTC.

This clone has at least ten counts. The CDR3 coding sequence is TGTGCCAGCAGCCTCGGACTACACGGGGATACGCAGTATTTT. Encoded protein: CASSLGLHGDTQYF. The genes are TRBV7-2 and TRBJ2-3, with D perhaps TRBD2 (6 bases). Trimming took 5 bases from V and 6 from J, leaving 15 bases between them. This CDR3 has 14 amino acids. CDR1 and CDR2 from the germline V gene are SGHTA and FQGNSA.

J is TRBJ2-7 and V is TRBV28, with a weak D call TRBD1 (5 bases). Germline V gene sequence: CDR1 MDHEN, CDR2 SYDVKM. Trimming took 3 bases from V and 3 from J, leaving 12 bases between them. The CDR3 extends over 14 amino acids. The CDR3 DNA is TGTGCCAGCAGTTTTGTACAGGTAATCTACGAGCAGTACTTC. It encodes CASSFVQVIYEQYF.

This CDR3 reads CAWSVHRLAGATDTQYF. CDR3 nucleotides: TGTGCCTGGAGTGTACATCGTCTAGCGGGGGCCACAGATACGCAGTATTTT. This chain joins TRBV30 and TRBJ2-3, with TRBD2 matching over 10 bases. Per the germline V gene, CDR1 is GTSNPN and CDR2 is SVGIG (reference sequence). The V gene end was trimmed by 0 bases and the J gene end by 2 bases; junction bases not matched to a gene: 8. The CDR3 contains 17 residues.

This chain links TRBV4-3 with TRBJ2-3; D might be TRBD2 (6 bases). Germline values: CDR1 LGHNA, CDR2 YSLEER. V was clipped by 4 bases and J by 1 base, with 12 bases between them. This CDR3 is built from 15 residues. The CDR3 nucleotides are TGCGCCAGCAGCCGGGACTCCTCTGGCACAGATACGCAGTATTTT. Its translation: CASSRDSSGTDTQYF.

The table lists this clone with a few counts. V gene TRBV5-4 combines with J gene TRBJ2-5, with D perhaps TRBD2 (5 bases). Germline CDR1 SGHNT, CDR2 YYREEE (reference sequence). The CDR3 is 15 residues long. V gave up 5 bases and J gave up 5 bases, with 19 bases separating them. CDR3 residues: CASRMTTGRRETQYF. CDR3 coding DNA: TGTGCCAGCAGAATGACGACGGGGAGACGGGAGACCCAGTACTTC. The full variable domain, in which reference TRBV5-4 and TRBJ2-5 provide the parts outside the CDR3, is ETGVTQSPTHLIKTRGQQVTLRCSSQSGHNTVSWYQQALGQGPQFIFQYYREEENGRGNFPPRFSGLQFPNYSSELNVNALELDDSALYLCASRMTTGRRETQYFGPGTRLLVL.

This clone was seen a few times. The CDR3 sequence is CASSVAITGGDEQFF. CDR3 nucleotide sequence: TGTGCCAGCAGCGTAGCTATCACAGGGGGGGATGAGCAGTTCTTC. V and J are TRBV9 and TRBJ2-1, with D possibly matching TRBD1 (8 bases). CDR1 and CDR2 (germline): SGDLS, YYNGEE. The CDR3 spans 15 residues. Trimming took off 0 bases at V and 8 bases at J, with 15 bases between the two ends.

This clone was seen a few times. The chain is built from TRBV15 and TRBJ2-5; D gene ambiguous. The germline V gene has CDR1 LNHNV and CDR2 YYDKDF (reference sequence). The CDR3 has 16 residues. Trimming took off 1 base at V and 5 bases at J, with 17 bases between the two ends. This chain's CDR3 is CATSRVYNKPGETQYF. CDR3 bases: TGTGCCACCAGCAGAGTTTATAACAAGCCCGGGGAGACCCAGTACTTC.